This T cell receptor beta chain was captured in a study of cytomegalovirus exposure and HLA in healthy donors. As for the study in general: Approximately 180 million T cells yielded some 100 million unique TCR beta sequences, as an earlier analysis found. Within the Caucasian-associated ancestry cluster were under 85% of the 398 genotyped donors.

CDR3 length: 15 amino acids. The trim removed 1 base at V and 2 bases at J, leaving 1 base unmatched. The germline V gene encodes CDR1 SEHNR and CDR2 FQNEAQ (reference sequence). Primers for the PCR totalled 60 Vbeta and 13 Jbeta. Here immunoSEQ multiplex PCR was the method, and the copy in TCRdb shows in-frame clones only, minus some. The sample yields fewer than 60,000 clones, about 50% seen once. Findings and caveats of the study: Most observed TCR sequences were rare, whereas some public TCRs were detected in many donors.

In the case of this clone: Its antigen is currently unknown.

The sequence derives from a human donor in good health. The V gene is TRBV7-9, the J gene TRBJ2-7, with TRBD1 matching over 11 bases. The sample was PBMCs. CDR3 loop: CASSLGTGGPYEQYF. The DNA for the CDR3 is TGTGCCAGCAGCTTAGGGACAGGGGGCCCCTACGAGCAGTACTTC.